This T cell receptor beta chain was recorded in a study of blood T cell repertoires in COVID-19. About the research overall: Spain, Italy and the United States supplied samples that represented acute and convalescent COVID-19. PBMCs, B-cell-depleted T cells, or T cells were the source of the cDNA or gDNA that made up the material.

In the original analysis: Nucleated cell counts were estimated from reference gene primer amplification. TCRdb keeps only in-frame clones here, not all; method: immunoSEQ multiplex PCR. Clonal size and the V and J genes are those of that table, whereas D and trimming came from the DNA. The repertoire holds roughly 260,000 clones, with around nine tenths as singletons. V lost 2 bases and J lost 4, with 19 bases in between. Germline-derived CDR1 and CDR2 are MDHEN and SYDVKM. The CDR3 has 17 amino acids. This TCR came from a woman between 35 and 50 years old who had recovered from COVID-19. Sequencing was carried out using peripheral blood. The chain employs TRBV28 and TRBJ2-3; weak D call: TRBD2 (5 bases). This CDR3 reads CASSLMARTYSADTQYF. In DNA, the CDR3 is TGTGCCAGCAGTTTAATGGCTAGGACCTATAGCGCAGATACGCAGTATTTT. The whole variable domain, filled in from reference TRBV28 and TRBJ2-3, reads DVKVTQSSRYLVKRTGEKVFLECVQDMDHENMFWYRQDPGLGLRLIYFSYDVKMKEKGDIPEGYSVSREKKERFSLILESASTNQTSMYLCASSLMARTYSADTQYFGPGTRLTVL.